The 3 T cell receptor beta chains below all came from one sample that was sequenced in a study of blood T cell repertoires in COVID-19. Assay: immunoSEQ multiplex PCR; the TCRdb copy retains only in-frame clones and omits some. The profile shows 100,000 to 150,000 clones, roughly 84% of them singletons. The specimen was peripheral blood. The receptors shown here come from a woman aged 25 to 39 who had recovered from COVID-19.

This chain connects TRBV14 to TRBJ1-6; D gene ambiguous. Germline CDR1 reads SGHDN; CDR2 reads FVKESK. The CDR3 consists of 15 residues. Trimming shortened V by 4 bases and J by 0 bases, and 7 bases separated the two germline ends. CDR3 region: CASSLRSSYNSPLHF. DNA for the CDR3: TGTGCCAGCAGCCTCAGAAGCTCCTATAATTCACCCCTCCACTTT.

CDR3 protein: CASSLVPGTDLYF. The CDR3 nucleotides are TGCGCCAGCAGCCTAGTACCGGGAACCGACCTGTACTTC. The chain employs TRBV4-1 and TRBJ2-5; the D gene is possibly TRBD2 (5 bases). CDR3 size: 13 residues. Germline-derived CDR1 and CDR2 are MGHRA and YSYEKL. V shed 4 bases and J shed 13 bases, with 19 bases lying between them.

The V and J genes are TRBV3-1 (or the pseudogene TRBV3-2) and TRBJ2-5; the match to TRBD2 covers 7 bases. Germline loops: CDR1 LGHDT, CDR2 YNNKEL (reference sequence). The CDR3 is 12 amino acids. V lost 6 bases and J lost 2; bases outside the gene matches: 0. The DNA of the CDR3 is TGTGCCAGCAGGCGGGGGCAAGAGACCCAGTACTTC. Translated: CASRRGQETQYF.